Detailed here is one T cell receptor beta chain. Antigen: not known. With a J-beta primer mix and a sample-barcoded 5' primer, a second PCR ran about 6 to 11 cycles. TCRdb ran MiXCR on the 5' RACE reads and lists one entry per CDR3 protein. In the table there are about 730,000 distinct CDR3 sequences, more than 40% of which are singletons. Each donor was a healthy Caucasian individual from Russia, aged roughly 6 to 90. Extracted total RNA amounted to at least 5.5 micrograms for each sample. The sample is drawn from a study of blood T cells in healthy people across ages. Study conclusions and caveats: With donor CMV status unknown, expanded clonotype changes were possibly confounded. Unsorted PBMCs ruled out conclusive naive versus antigen-experienced comparison.

The CDR3 spans 11 residues. Looked up from germline, CDR1 is DFQATT and CDR2 is SNEGSKA (reference sequence). The chain carries TRBV20-1 and TRBJ2-5; 7 positions match TRBD2. Gene TRBJ2-7 matches the end of the DNA better, so the J call may be wrong. The TCR originated in a woman aged 60-75 years in good health. What was sequenced was blood. The CDR3: CSGGGSVEQYF. The CDR3 coding sequence is TGCAGTGGGGGCGGGAGTGTCGAGCAGTACTTC.